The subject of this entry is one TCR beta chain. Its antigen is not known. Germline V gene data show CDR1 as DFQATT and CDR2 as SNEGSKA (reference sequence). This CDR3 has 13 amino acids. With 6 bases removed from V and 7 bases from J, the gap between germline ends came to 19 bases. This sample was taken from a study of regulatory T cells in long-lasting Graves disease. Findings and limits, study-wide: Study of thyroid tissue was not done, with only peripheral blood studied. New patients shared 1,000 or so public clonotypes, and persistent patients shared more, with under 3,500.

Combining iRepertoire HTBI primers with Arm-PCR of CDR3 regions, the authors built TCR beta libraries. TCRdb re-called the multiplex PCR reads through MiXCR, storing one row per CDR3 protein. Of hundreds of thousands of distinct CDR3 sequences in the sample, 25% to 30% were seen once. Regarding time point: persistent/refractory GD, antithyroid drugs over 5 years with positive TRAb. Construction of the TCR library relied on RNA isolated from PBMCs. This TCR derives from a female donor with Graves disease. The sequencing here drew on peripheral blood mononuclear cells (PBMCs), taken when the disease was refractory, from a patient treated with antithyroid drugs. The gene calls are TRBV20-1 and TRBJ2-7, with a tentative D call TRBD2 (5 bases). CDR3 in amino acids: CSADGPSPGEQYF. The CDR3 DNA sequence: TGCAGTGCGGATGGCCCGTCTCCGGGGGAGCAGTACTTC.